A selection of T cell receptor beta chains follows, all from one sample in a study of blood T cell repertoires in COVID-19. Clones were read by immunoSEQ multiplex PCR, and TCRdb kept only the in-frame ones, dropping some. The sample yields around 130,000 clones, 75% to 80% seen once. The sample taken for sequencing was peripheral blood. The origin of the receptors is a human donor in a cohort sampled during active COVID-19. CDR3s include the opening cysteine and the closing phenylalanine or tryptophan. The D gene is left open where the match is weak. Clone size is not always given. Where it is, it says once, few, many or a class for expanded clones.

.	TRBV6-5	TRBJ2-7	.	CASSYFQGRYEQYF	TGTGCCAGCAGTTATTTTCAGGGAAGGTACGAGCAGTACTTC
.	TRBV6-5	TRBJ2-5	.	CASAVQGTKTQYF	TGTGCCAGCGCAGTTCAGGGGACAAAGACCCAGTACTTC
TRBD1	TRBV28	TRBJ2-1	.	CASSLPGQGGYNEQFF	TGTGCCAGCAGTTTACCAGGACAGGGGGGGTACAATGAGCAGTTCTTC
.	TRBV18	TRBJ1-2	.	CASSPRGTWDGYTF	TGTGCCAGCTCTCCAAGAGGCACCTGGGATGGCTACACCTTC
TRBD1	TRBV12-5	TRBJ1-5	.	CASGLSTGASQPQHF	TGTGCTAGTGGTTTGTCTACAGGGGCGAGTCAGCCCCAGCATTTT
.	TRBV6-1	TRBJ1-6	once	CASSEALSYPLHF	TGTGCCAGCAGTGAAGCGCTTAGCTATCCCCTCCACTTT
.	TRBV15	TRBJ2-1	.	CATSREGTTYNEQFF	TGTGCCACCAGCAGAGAGGGGACAACCTACAATGAGCAGTTCTTC
.	TRBV6-5	TRBJ2-5	.	CASKGDGASETQYF	TGTGCCAGCAAGGGAGACGGTGCCTCAGAGACCCAGTACTTC
.	TRBV20-1	TRBJ2-6	.	CSASLSGANVLTF	TGCAGTGCTAGTCTCTCTGGGGCCAACGTCCTGACTTTC
.	TRBV28	TRBJ1-5	few	CASRSEVGASNQPQHF	TGTGCCAGCAGGTCGGAAGTGGGCGCGAGCAATCAGCCCCAGCATTTT
TRBD1	TRBV6-5	TRBJ1-1	once	CASSAPGQGPEAFF	TGTGCCAGCAGCGCCCCGGGACAGGGTCCTGAAGCTTTCTTT
TRBD1	TRBV4-1	TRBJ2-7	.	CASSQDLTGYGSEQYF	TGCGCCAGCAGCCAAGATCTGACAGGGTATGGGAGCGAGCAGTACTTC
TRBD1	TRBV7-9	TRBJ2-7	.	CASSATGTGRSYEQYF	TGTGCCAGCAGCGCGACCGGGACAGGACGCTCCTACGAGCAGTACTTC
.	TRBV7-9	TRBJ2-6	.	CASSLSGPISGANVLTF	TGTGCCAGCAGTTTAAGCGGACCGATCTCTGGGGCCAACGTCCTGACTTTC
TRBD2	TRBV10-3	TRBJ2-5	.	CAISESGTSAQETQYF	TGTGCCATCAGTGAGTCGGGGACTAGCGCCCAAGAGACCCAGTACTTC